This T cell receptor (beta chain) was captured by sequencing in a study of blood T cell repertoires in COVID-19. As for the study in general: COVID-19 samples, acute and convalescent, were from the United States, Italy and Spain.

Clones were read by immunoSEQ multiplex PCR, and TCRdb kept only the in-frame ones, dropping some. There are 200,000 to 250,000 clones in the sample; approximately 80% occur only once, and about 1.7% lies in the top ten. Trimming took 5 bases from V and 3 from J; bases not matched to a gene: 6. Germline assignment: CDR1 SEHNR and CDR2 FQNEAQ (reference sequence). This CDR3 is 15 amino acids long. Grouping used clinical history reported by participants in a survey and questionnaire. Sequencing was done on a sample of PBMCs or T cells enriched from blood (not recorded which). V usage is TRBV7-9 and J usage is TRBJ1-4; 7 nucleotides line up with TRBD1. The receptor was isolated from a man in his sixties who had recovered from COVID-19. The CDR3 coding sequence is TGTGCCAGCAGCCTCAGGGGGATAGCTAATGAAAAACTGTTTTTT. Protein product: CASSLRGIANEKLFF.